This TCR beta chain appears in the sequencing data of a study of blood T cell repertoires in COVID-19. Background on the study: Samples came from the United States, Italy and Spain, spanning acute and convalescent COVID-19. Nucleic acid was either cDNA or gDNA, and it came from T cells, B-cell-depleted T cells, or PBMCs.

One Seattle source followed patients from active infection through their disease course. The authors' processing: Amplification with reference gene primers provided the estimates of nucleated cell counts. Some clones are missing from TCRdb's copy, which holds only in-frame ones; the method was immunoSEQ multiplex PCR. V and J calls and clone size follow that table, whereas D and trimming were derived from the DNA. Of roughly 120,000 clones in the sample, around 85% were seen once. The CDR3 runs to 13 residues. CDR1 is MNHEY and CDR2 is SVGEGT in the germline V gene. V dropped 5 bases and J dropped 4 bases, with 9 bases sitting between them.

The chain combines TRBV6-2 or TRBV6-3 with TRBJ2-1; possible D gene TRBD1, 5 bases. Sequencing used peripheral blood. The TCR originated in a woman aged 80 or older with COVID-19, enrolled during active disease. The DNA of the CDR3 is TGTGCCAGCAGTACGACAGCGTACAATGAGCAGTTCTTC. Protein product: CASSTTAYNEQFF.